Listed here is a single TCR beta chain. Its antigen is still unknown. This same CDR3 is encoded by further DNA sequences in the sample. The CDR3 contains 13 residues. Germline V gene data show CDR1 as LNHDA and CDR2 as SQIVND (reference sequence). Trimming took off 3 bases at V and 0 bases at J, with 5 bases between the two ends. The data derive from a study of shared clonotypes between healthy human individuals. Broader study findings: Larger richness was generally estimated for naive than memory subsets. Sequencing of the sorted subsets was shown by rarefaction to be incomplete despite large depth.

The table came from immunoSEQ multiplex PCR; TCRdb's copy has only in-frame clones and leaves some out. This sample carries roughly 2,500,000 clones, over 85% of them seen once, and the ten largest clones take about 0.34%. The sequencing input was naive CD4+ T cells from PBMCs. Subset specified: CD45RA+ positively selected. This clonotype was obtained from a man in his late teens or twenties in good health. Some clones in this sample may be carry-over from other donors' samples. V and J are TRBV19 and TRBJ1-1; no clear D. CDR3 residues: CASSMVLNTEAFF. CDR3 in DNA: TGTGCCAGTAGTATGGTACTGAACACTGAAGCTTTCTTT.